This T cell receptor beta chain was identified during a study of technical replicates of blood from several donors. There are 15 residues in the CDR3. V lost 5 bases, J lost 3 bases, and 6 bases stayed unmatched. Germline V gene sequence: CDR1 MDHEN, CDR2 SYDVKM. Measured with immunoSEQ multiplex PCR; TCRdb has only the in-frame clones, and not every one. Of about 70,000 clones in the sample, roughly 98% are singletons; the top ten hold less than 0.25%. The sequence was obtained from a human donor in good health. The rearrangement joins TRBV28 to TRBJ2-1, with 8 positions matching TRBD2. Sequencing was carried out using T cells isolated from PBMCs. This CDR3 reads CASSLPREGYNEQFF. The DNA for the CDR3 is TGTGCCAGCAGTCTCCCCCGGGAGGGCTACAATGAGCAGTTCTTC.